This T cell receptor (beta chain) stems from a study of spatial heterogeneity in lung cancer. This clonotype occurred a few times. TCRdb ran MiXCR on the 5' RACE reads and lists one entry per CDR3 protein. The data show roughly 21,000 distinct CDR3 sequences, about 3.5% seen once. The time point was: sample taken at primary tumor resection. Frozen PBMC, nontumor lung or tumor provided whole RNA, which was sequenced unsorted. From germline, CDR1 is DFQATT and CDR2 SNEGSKA (reference sequence). This CDR3 contains 12 residues. The clonotype was recovered from a female donor with early-stage non-small cell lung cancer. The material was PBMCs, obtained at surgery. The chain is built from TRBV20-1 and TRBJ2-1; 10 nucleotides align to TRBD1. The CDR3 reads CIGRDRGDEQFF. CDR3 nucleotide sequence: TGCATCGGCCGGGACAGGGGTGATGAGCAGTTCTTC.